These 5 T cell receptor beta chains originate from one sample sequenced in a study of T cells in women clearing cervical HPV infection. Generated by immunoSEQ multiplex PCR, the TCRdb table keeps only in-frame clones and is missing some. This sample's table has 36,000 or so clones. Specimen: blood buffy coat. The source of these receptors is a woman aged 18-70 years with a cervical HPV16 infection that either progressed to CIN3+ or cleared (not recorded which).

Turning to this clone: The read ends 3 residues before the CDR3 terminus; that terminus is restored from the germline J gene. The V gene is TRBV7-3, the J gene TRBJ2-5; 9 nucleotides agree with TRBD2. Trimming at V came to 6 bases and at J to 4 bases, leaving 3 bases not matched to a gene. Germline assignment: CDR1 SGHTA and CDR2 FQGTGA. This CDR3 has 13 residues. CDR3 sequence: CASRFSGGETQYF. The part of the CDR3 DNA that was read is TGTGCCAGCAGGTTTAGCGGGGGAGAGACC.

CDR3 sequence reads: CASSLETGWLEQFF. CDR3 bases read: TGTGCCAGCAGCTTAGAGACAGGGTGGCTTGAG. The chain joins TRBV7-2 to TRBJ2-1; 7 nucleotides agree with TRBD1. Read data end 3 residues before the CDR3 end; the end is taken from the germline J gene. The length of the CDR3 is 14 residues. With 1 base clipped from V and 9 bases from J, the junction kept 6 bases outside the gene matches. Germline V gives CDR1 SGHTA, CDR2 FQGNSA.

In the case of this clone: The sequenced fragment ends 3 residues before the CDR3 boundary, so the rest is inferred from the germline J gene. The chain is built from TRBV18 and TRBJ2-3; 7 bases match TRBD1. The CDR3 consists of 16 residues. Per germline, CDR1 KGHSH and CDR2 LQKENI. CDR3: CASSPLVGQVQETQYF. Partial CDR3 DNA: TGTGCCAGCTCACCATTGGTCGGACAGGTCCAAGAGACG.

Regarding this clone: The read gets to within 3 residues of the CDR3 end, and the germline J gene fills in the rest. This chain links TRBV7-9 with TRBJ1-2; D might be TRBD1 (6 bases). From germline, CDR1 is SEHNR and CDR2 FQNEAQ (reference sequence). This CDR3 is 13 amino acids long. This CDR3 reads CASSLAGGPCYTF. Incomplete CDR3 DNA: TGTGCCAGCAGCTTAGCGGGGGGGCCATGC.

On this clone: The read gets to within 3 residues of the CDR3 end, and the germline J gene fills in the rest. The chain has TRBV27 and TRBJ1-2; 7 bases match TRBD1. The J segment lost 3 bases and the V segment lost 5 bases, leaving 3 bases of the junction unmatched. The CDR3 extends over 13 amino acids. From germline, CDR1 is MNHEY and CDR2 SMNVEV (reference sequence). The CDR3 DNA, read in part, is TGTGCCAGCAGTCCCACAGGGGACTATGGC. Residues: CASSPTGDYG. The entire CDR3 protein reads CASSPTGDYGYTF.